These T cell receptor beta chains were read from a single sample in a study of PD-L1 blockade in urothelial cancer. Sequencing was performed with immunoSEQ multiplex PCR; in TCRdb, only in-frame clones are kept and a portion is missing. Altogether tens of thousands of clones are present, roughly 90% being singletons, with the ten largest covering 3.5% to 5%. The sample in question was PBMCs, obtained around atezolizumab (anti-PD-L1) treatment. The receptors originated from a man between 65 and 79 years old with urothelial cancer. The CDR3 runs from the conserved cysteine through the conserved F or W. Fields, in order: CDR3 DNA, CDR3 protein, D gene, clone size, V gene, J gene. A D gene is named only where the DNA matches it firmly. Clone size appears in some rows only: once, few, many, or a class for an expanded clone.

cdr3_nt: TGTGCCAGCAGCGGGACGGACGGGAAGAACTATGGCTACACCTTC; cdr3_aa: CASSGTDGKNYGYTF; d_call: .; clone_size: .; v_call: TRBV9; j_call: TRBJ1-2
cdr3_nt: TGTGCCAGCAGTGAAGGTTGGCTAGCGGACCCCCGGTCCTACAATGAGCAGTTCTTC; cdr3_aa: CASSEGWLADPRSYNEQFF; d_call: TRBD2; clone_size: .; v_call: TRBV2; j_call: TRBJ2-1
cdr3_nt: TGTGCCAGCAGCTTAAGGGAGGGACCGACAGATACGCAGTATTTT; cdr3_aa: CASSLREGPTDTQYF; d_call: TRBD2; clone_size: .; v_call: TRBV7-2; j_call: TRBJ2-3
cdr3_nt: TGTGTTACAGAAGACGTGGCCGGGGAGCTGTTTTTT; cdr3_aa: CVTEDVAGELFF; d_call: .; clone_size: few; v_call: TRBV6-5; j_call: TRBJ2-2
cdr3_nt: TGTGCCAGCAGCTGGGACACCGGGGCCGATACGCAGTATTTT; cdr3_aa: CASSWDTGADTQYF; d_call: .; clone_size: once; v_call: TRBV7-3; j_call: TRBJ2-3
cdr3_nt: TGTGCCAGCAGCGAGGCTCCGCCCCAGCATTTT; cdr3_aa: CASSEAPPQHF; d_call: .; clone_size: .; v_call: TRBV7-9; j_call: TRBJ1-5
cdr3_nt: TGCGCCAGCAGCTTGGGGGGACAGGACTACAATGAGCAGTTCTTC; cdr3_aa: CASSLGGQDYNEQFF; d_call: TRBD1; clone_size: .; v_call: TRBV5-1; j_call: TRBJ2-1
cdr3_nt: TGTGCCAGCAGTGAAGTTGCGGGAGCGTCCTACGAGCAGTACTTC; cdr3_aa: CASSEVAGASYEQYF; d_call: TRBD2; clone_size: .; v_call: TRBV2; j_call: TRBJ2-7
cdr3_nt: TGCGCCAGCAGCCAAGACTCGAGAGGCGGGACCTACAATGAGCAGTTCTTC; cdr3_aa: CASSQDSRGGTYNEQFF; d_call: .; clone_size: .; v_call: TRBV4-1; j_call: TRBJ2-1
cdr3_nt: TGCGCCAGCAGCCAGGGGTGGGACAGGGGTCGGGACGAGCAGTACTTC; cdr3_aa: CASSQGWDRGRDEQYF; d_call: TRBD1; clone_size: .; v_call: TRBV4-1; j_call: TRBJ2-7
cdr3_nt: TGTGCCAGCAGCCCCGGGACAGGGAGAGATACGCAGTATTTT; cdr3_aa: CASSPGTGRDTQYF; d_call: TRBD1; clone_size: .; v_call: TRBV5-6; j_call: TRBJ2-3
cdr3_nt: TGTGCCAGCAGTAAAGGGACACGGACCTACAATGAGCAGTTCTTC; cdr3_aa: CASSKGTRTYNEQFF; d_call: .; clone_size: .; v_call: TRBV28; j_call: TRBJ2-1
cdr3_nt: TGTGCCAGTAGTATTCCCCCAGGGACCCAGTACTTC; cdr3_aa: CASSIPPGTQYF; d_call: .; clone_size: .; v_call: TRBV19; j_call: TRBJ2-5
cdr3_nt: TGTGCCAGCAGCTTTGGGGGGGCAGAAGAGACCCAGTACTTC; cdr3_aa: CASSFGGAEETQYF; d_call: .; clone_size: few; v_call: TRBV7-3; j_call: TRBJ2-5
cdr3_nt: TGTGCCCCAGGGCGGGGGACAGGGGATGAAAAACTGTTTTTT; cdr3_aa: CAPGRGTGDEKLFF; d_call: TRBD1; clone_size: .; v_call: TRBV6-8; j_call: TRBJ1-4
cdr3_nt: TGTGCCAGCAGCTTGACTAGCGAGAACGGGGAGCTGTTTTTT; cdr3_aa: CASSLTSENGELFF; d_call: TRBD2; clone_size: once; v_call: TRBV7-2; j_call: TRBJ2-2
cdr3_nt: TGTGCCAGCACCGGACAGGGGGCCTGGTATGGCTACACCTTC; cdr3_aa: CASTGQGAWYGYTF; d_call: TRBD1; clone_size: .; v_call: TRBV2; j_call: TRBJ1-2
cdr3_nt: TGCAGCGTTGAAGAGTTAACAGGGGGCGATGGCTACACCTTC; cdr3_aa: CSVEELTGGDGYTF; d_call: TRBD1; clone_size: .; v_call: TRBV29-1; j_call: TRBJ1-2
cdr3_nt: TGTGCCAGCAGTGGGGGACAGTCAAATCAGCCCCAGCATTTT; cdr3_aa: CASSGGQSNQPQHF; d_call: TRBD1; clone_size: .; v_call: TRBV6-1; j_call: TRBJ1-5
cdr3_nt: TGTGCCAGTAGTACCATCGGTGAAGCTTTCTTT; cdr3_aa: CASSTIGEAFF; d_call: .; clone_size: .; v_call: TRBV19; j_call: TRBJ1-1
cdr3_nt: TGTGCCAGCAGTGATGCTAGCGGGAGGGCCTACGAGCAGTACTTC; cdr3_aa: CASSDASGRAYEQYF; d_call: TRBD2; clone_size: .; v_call: TRBV28; j_call: TRBJ2-7
cdr3_nt: TGTGCCAGCAGCTTAAGAGGAAGCTCCTACAATGAGCAGTTCTTC; cdr3_aa: CASSLRGSSYNEQFF; d_call: .; clone_size: .; v_call: TRBV7-9; j_call: TRBJ2-1
cdr3_nt: TGTGCCAGCAGCGGAATCTCCGGACAGCAGTGGGGCTACACCTTC; cdr3_aa: CASSGISGQQWGYTF; d_call: .; clone_size: .; v_call: TRBV5-6; j_call: TRBJ1-2
cdr3_nt: TGTGCCAGCAGCTTTAGCGGGGGGGCCAGGCACACTGAAGCTTTCTTT; cdr3_aa: CASSFSGGARHTEAFF; d_call: .; clone_size: .; v_call: TRBV5-6; j_call: TRBJ1-1
cdr3_nt: TGTGCCAGCAGCGCCGAGGGGGTCAGGTCGGAGACCCAGTACTTC; cdr3_aa: CASSAEGVRSETQYF; d_call: .; clone_size: .; v_call: TRBV5-8; j_call: TRBJ2-5
cdr3_nt: TGCGCCAGCCGAGACGGGACTAGCGGGAGAGGACAGTATTTT; cdr3_aa: CASRDGTSGRGQYF; d_call: TRBD2; clone_size: .; v_call: TRBV4-1; j_call: TRBJ2-3
cdr3_nt: TGTGCCAGCAGTGTTGACTATAACTACGAGCAGTACTTC; cdr3_aa: CASSVDYNYEQYF; d_call: .; clone_size: .; v_call: TRBV2; j_call: TRBJ2-7
cdr3_nt: TGTGCCAGCAGCTCTCTAGGAGGTCAGGGGATCTCTGGGGCCAACGTCCTGACTTTC; cdr3_aa: CASSSLGGQGISGANVLTF; d_call: .; clone_size: .; v_call: TRBV7-3; j_call: TRBJ2-6
cdr3_nt: TGTGCCAGCAGTCAGGTCTTCGGAGATACGCAGTATTTT; cdr3_aa: CASSQVFGDTQYF; d_call: .; clone_size: .; v_call: TRBV6-5; j_call: TRBJ2-3
cdr3_nt: TGTGCCAGTAGCCGGGGTTCTAACTATGGCTACACCTTC; cdr3_aa: CASSRGSNYGYTF; d_call: .; clone_size: .; v_call: TRBV19; j_call: TRBJ1-2
cdr3_nt: TGTGCCAGTAGTAATGGACTAGTCCCTATATACAATGAGCAGTTCTTC; cdr3_aa: CASSNGLVPIYNEQFF; d_call: TRBD2; clone_size: .; v_call: TRBV19; j_call: TRBJ2-1
cdr3_nt: TGTGCCAGCATCCAGGGGGGGCCGGGAGGGACTAGCGGACTAACCTACGAGCAGTACTTC; cdr3_aa: CASIQGGPGGTSGLTYEQYF; d_call: TRBD2; clone_size: .; v_call: TRBV28; j_call: TRBJ2-7
cdr3_nt: TGTGCCAGCAGCTTGGCGGGGAGTAGAGGAGATACGCAGTATTTT; cdr3_aa: CASSLAGSRGDTQYF; d_call: .; clone_size: .; v_call: TRBV5-4; j_call: TRBJ2-3
cdr3_nt: TGTGCCAGCAGCTTGGACCGAGACAGAAGACTAGCGGGAGATTCATATGAGCAGTTCTTC; cdr3_aa: CASSLDRDRRLAGDSYEQFF; d_call: TRBD2; clone_size: .; v_call: TRBV5-5; j_call: TRBJ2-1
cdr3_nt: TGTGCCAGCAGGGGGACAGGGTCGCGCAATCAGCCCCAGCATTTT; cdr3_aa: CASRGTGSRNQPQHF; d_call: TRBD1; clone_size: .; v_call: TRBV28; j_call: TRBJ1-5
cdr3_nt: TGTGCCAGCAGCTTATCTTTGGACTCCACGGACACAGATACGCAGTATTTT; cdr3_aa: CASSLSLDSTDTDTQYF; d_call: .; clone_size: .; v_call: TRBV7-9; j_call: TRBJ2-3
cdr3_nt: TGCGCCAGCAGCTTGATGACTGGATACTACAATGAGCAGTTCTTC; cdr3_aa: CASSLMTGYYNEQFF; d_call: .; clone_size: .; v_call: TRBV5-1; j_call: TRBJ2-1
cdr3_nt: TGTGCCAGCAGTGGCTCCGGAAACACCATATATTTT; cdr3_aa: CASSGSGNTIYF; d_call: .; clone_size: .; v_call: TRBV7-8; j_call: TRBJ1-3
cdr3_nt: TGTGCCATCAGTGAGCTTAGGACTAGCGGCACCTACGAGCAGTACTTC; cdr3_aa: CAISELRTSGTYEQYF; d_call: TRBD2; clone_size: .; v_call: TRBV10-3; j_call: TRBJ2-7
cdr3_nt: TGTGCCAGCAGTTACCGATCAGGGGGCTCTGGAAACACCATATATTTT; cdr3_aa: CASSYRSGGSGNTIYF; d_call: TRBD1; clone_size: .; v_call: TRBV6-5; j_call: TRBJ1-3
cdr3_nt: TGCGCCAGCAGCTTGGGCAGGGTTACAACCGGGGAGCTGTTTTTT; cdr3_aa: CASSLGRVTTGELFF; d_call: .; clone_size: .; v_call: TRBV5-1; j_call: TRBJ2-2
cdr3_nt: TGTGCCAGCAGCCCGGGACTAGCGCGATCCGAGCAGTACTTC; cdr3_aa: CASSPGLARSEQYF; d_call: TRBD2; clone_size: few; v_call: TRBV7-3; j_call: TRBJ2-7
cdr3_nt: TGTGCCAGCAGCCCAACCTTGGGGGCTGGTGGAAACACCATATATTTT; cdr3_aa: CASSPTLGAGGNTIYF; d_call: .; clone_size: .; v_call: TRBV11-2; j_call: TRBJ1-3
cdr3_nt: TGTGCCAGCAGAACAGGGATTCTCTACGAGCAGTACTTC; cdr3_aa: CASRTGILYEQYF; d_call: .; clone_size: .; v_call: TRBV28; j_call: TRBJ2-7
cdr3_nt: TGCGCCAGCAGGTTAGCGGTCAATGAGCAGTTCTTC; cdr3_aa: CASRLAVNEQFF; d_call: .; clone_size: .; v_call: TRBV10-2; j_call: TRBJ2-1
cdr3_nt: TGTGCAAGTCGCTTAGGGGGCCAGCGGGAGAAGGCAGAGACCCAGTACTTC; cdr3_aa: CASRLGGQREKAETQYF; d_call: .; clone_size: .; v_call: TRBV12-2; j_call: TRBJ2-5
cdr3_nt: TGTGCCAGCAGCCCGGGACAGGGGGCTAACACCGGGGAGCTGTTTTTT; cdr3_aa: CASSPGQGANTGELFF; d_call: TRBD1; clone_size: .; v_call: TRBV9; j_call: TRBJ2-2
cdr3_nt: TGTGCCAGCAGTTCGGGTACAGGGGACACTAGTCAGCCCCAGCATTTT; cdr3_aa: CASSSGTGDTSQPQHF; d_call: TRBD1; clone_size: .; v_call: TRBV27; j_call: TRBJ1-5
cdr3_nt: TGTGCCAGCGGTCCCGGGACAGGCGCAGATACGCAGTATTTT; cdr3_aa: CASGPGTGADTQYF; d_call: TRBD1; clone_size: .; v_call: TRBV10-3; j_call: TRBJ2-3
cdr3_nt: TGTGCCAGCAGCTTAAAATGGGGGCGGGTGAGCTCCTACAATGAGCAGTTCTTC; cdr3_aa: CASSLKWGRVSSYNEQFF; d_call: .; clone_size: once; v_call: TRBV7-9; j_call: TRBJ2-1
cdr3_nt: TGTGCCAGCAGCTTTGGACTAGCGGTGGGCAATGAGCAGTTCTTC; cdr3_aa: CASSFGLAVGNEQFF; d_call: TRBD2; clone_size: few; v_call: TRBV7-3; j_call: TRBJ2-1
cdr3_nt: TGTGCCAGCAGCGCTAGCGGGAGGGGAGATTACAATGAGCAGTTCTTC; cdr3_aa: CASSASGRGDYNEQFF; d_call: TRBD2; clone_size: .; v_call: TRBV9; j_call: TRBJ2-1
cdr3_nt: TGTGCCAGCAGTGAAGGGGGGGGTAAGCAGTACTTC; cdr3_aa: CASSEGGGKQYF; d_call: TRBD2; clone_size: .; v_call: TRBV2; j_call: TRBJ2-7
cdr3_nt: TGTGCCATCAGTCGACAGGGGTGGGATGAGCAGTTCTTC; cdr3_aa: CAISRQGWDEQFF; d_call: TRBD1; clone_size: .; v_call: TRBV10-3; j_call: TRBJ2-1
cdr3_nt: TGCGCCAGCAGCTTGCGATCGGGGGAGAACACTGAAGCTTTCTTT; cdr3_aa: CASSLRSGENTEAFF; d_call: .; clone_size: .; v_call: TRBV5-1; j_call: TRBJ1-1
cdr3_nt: TGTGCCAGCAGTTGGGGGGGGGCTGGGGCCAACGTCCTGACTTTC; cdr3_aa: CASSWGGAGANVLTF; d_call: TRBD2; clone_size: .; v_call: TRBV27; j_call: TRBJ2-6
cdr3_nt: TGTGCCAGCAGCTTGGTAGATACGAACACCGGGGAGCTGTTTTTT; cdr3_aa: CASSLVDTNTGELFF; d_call: .; clone_size: once; v_call: TRBV5-5; j_call: TRBJ2-2